These 5 T cell receptor beta chains originate from one sample sequenced in a study of Ad26.COV2.S vaccination and SARS-CoV-2 variants. Treatment described: some 19 received Ad26.COV2.S at low or high dose, single or two shots; 5 received placebo; per-sample allocation not given. Specimen acquisition occurred on day 63 following the initial vaccine or placebo injection. TCRdb keeps only in-frame clones here, not all; method: immunoSEQ multiplex PCR. The sample consists of 350,000 to 450,000 clones, about four fifths of them appearing once. The source material was peripheral blood, sampled in a trial of Ad26.COV2.S vaccine versus placebo. The receptor set was obtained from a person between 18 and 65 years old who received the Ad26.COV2.S COVID-19 vaccine or a placebo.

The chain couples TRBV19 to TRBJ2-1; D ambiguous. The CDR3 runs to 13 residues. Per the germline V gene, CDR1 is LNHDA and CDR2 is SQIVND (reference sequence). The V end was cut by 1 base, the J end by 5 bases, with 6 bases between. The DNA of the CDR3 is TGTGCCAGTAGTATAGGGTTCGACAATGAGCAGTTCTTC. This encodes CASSIGFDNEQFF.

The gene calls are TRBV7-3 and TRBJ2-1, with 10 bases aligning to TRBD2. J lost 8 bases, V lost 2 bases, and 6 bases had no gene match. The V gene's germline CDR1 is SGHTA and CDR2 FQGTGA. The CDR3 consists of 15 residues. This chain's CDR3 is CASSLASGGADEQFF. CDR3 in DNA: TGTGCCAGCAGCTTAGCGAGCGGGGGGGCCGATGAGCAGTTCTTC.

The V and J genes are TRBV6-2 or TRBV6-3 and TRBJ1-4; D remains ambiguous. CDR3 length: 12 residues. CDR1 is MNHEY, CDR2 SVGEGT, per germline. The germline V and J ends were trimmed by 3 bases and 12 bases, with 11 bases remaining between them. CDR3 DNA: TGTGCCAGCAGTTATTTAGGGAGCCAACTGTTTTTT. This encodes CASSYLGSQLFF.

V is TRBV9 and J is TRBJ2-3, with 7 bases fitting TRBD2. The CDR3 is 14 residues long. The germline gives CDR1 SGDLS, CDR2 YYNGEE. V lost 4 bases to trimming and J lost 1 base; unmatched junction nucleotides: 3. The CDR3 DNA is TGTGCCAGCAGCCGGGAGGCCCGCACAGATACGCAGTATTTT. It translates to CASSREARTDTQYF.

This chain links TRBV12-3 or TRBV12-4 with TRBJ1-3; D is uncertain. Between the trimmed V and J ends, which lost 1 base and 9 bases, there was a span of 10 bases. The CDR3 consists of 13 residues. Here the CDR3 reads CASSLVQRGTIYF. For the CDR3, the DNA is TGTGCCAGCAGTTTAGTTCAGCGGGGCACCATATATTTT.